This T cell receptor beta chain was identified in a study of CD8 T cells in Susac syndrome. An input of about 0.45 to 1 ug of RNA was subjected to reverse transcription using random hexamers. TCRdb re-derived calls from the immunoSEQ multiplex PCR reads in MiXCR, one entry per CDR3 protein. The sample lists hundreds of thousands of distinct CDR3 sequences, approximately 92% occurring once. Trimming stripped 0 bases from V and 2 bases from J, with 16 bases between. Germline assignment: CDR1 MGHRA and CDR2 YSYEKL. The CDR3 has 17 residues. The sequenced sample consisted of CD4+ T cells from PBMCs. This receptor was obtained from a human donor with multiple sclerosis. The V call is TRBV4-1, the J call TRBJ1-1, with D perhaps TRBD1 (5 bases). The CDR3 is CASSQERGRGLNTEAFF. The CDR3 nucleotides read TGCGCCAGCAGCCAAGAACGGGGCCGGGGCCTTAACACTGAAGCTTTCTTT.